A selection of T cell receptor beta chains follows, all from one sample in a study of response to subunit inactivated influenza vaccine. TCRdb independently ran MiXCR on the RT-PCR reads; one entry per CDR3 protein. The data contain about 570,000 distinct CDR3 sequences, about 11% of them singletons. These same data were also listed under a study on T cells expressing NK-cell markers.

The sample consisted of PBMCs from blood, taken on the day of vaccination. These TCRs come from a man in his fifties who received an inactivated influenza vaccine. CDR3s include the opening cysteine and the closing phenylalanine or tryptophan. The order of the fields is J gene, clone size, D gene, V gene, CDR3 protein, CDR3 DNA. D genes are given only for firm matches. Clone size is given for some rows only: seen once, a few or many times, or a class if the clone is expanded.

>TRBJ2-7|.|.|TRBV20-1
CSAPRVYNSYEQYF
TGCAGTGCCCCCAGGGTCTACAACTCCTACGAGCAGTACTTC
>TRBJ2-1|.|.|TRBV6-4
CASSGELSSYNEQFF
TGTGCCAGCAGCGGGGAGCTGAGCTCCTACAATGAGCAGTTCTTC
>TRBJ2-3|few|TRBD2|TRBV6-1
CASGGSGGFPTDTQYF
TGTGCCAGCGGGGGATCGGGAGGGTTCCCAACAGATACGCAGTATTTT
>TRBJ1-4|few|.|TRBV7-2
CASRPGTSATNEKLFF
TGTGCCAGCAGGCCTGGGACCTCGGCAACTAATGAAAAACTGTTTTTT
>TRBJ1-4|many|.|TRBV15
CATSRTSGTNEKLFF
TGTGCCACCAGCAGAACCTCCGGGACTAATGAAAAACTGTTTTTT
>TRBJ2-1|.|TRBD2|TRBV30
CAWRGLAGARHEQFF
TGTGCCTGGAGGGGCCTAGCGGGTGCCCGTCATGAGCAGTTCTTC
>TRBJ1-1|.|.|TRBV5-1
CASSLLQEDEAFF
TGCGCCAGCAGCTTGTTACAGGAGGATGAAGCTTTCTTT
>TRBJ1-1|.|.|TRBV7-2
CASSLGSGLARSQAFF
TGTGCCAGCAGCTTAGGGTCCGGCTTGGCACGCTCTCAAGCTTTCTTT
>TRBJ2-7|few|TRBD1|TRBV6-1
CASSPYLGQGYEQYF
TGTGCCAGCAGTCCCTATTTGGGACAGGGGTACGAGCAGTACTTC
>TRBJ2-5|.|TRBD2|TRBV20-1
CSPAGGPQETQYF
TGCAGCCCAGCGGGGGGCCCCCAAGAGACCCAGTACTTC
>TRBJ2-1|many|TRBD2|TRBV7-2
CASSFTSGKNEQFF
TGTGCCAGCAGCTTTACTAGCGGGAAGAATGAGCAGTTCTTC
>TRBJ1-2|few|.|TRBV4-1
CASSHPAEGRSYGYTF
TGCGCCAGCAGCCATCCCGCTGAAGGGCGTAGCTATGGCTACACCTTC
>TRBJ1-1|.|.|TRBV20-1
CSARRGGVNTEAFF
TGCAGTGCTAGACGCGGCGGGGTGAACACTGAAGCTTTCTTT
>TRBJ2-1|.|.|TRBV4-2
CASSQGLQSSYNEQFF
TGTGCCAGCAGCCAAGGCCTGCAGAGCTCCTACAATGAGCAGTTCTTC
>TRBJ2-1|.|.|TRBV12-3/TRBV12-4
CASSSILGAYNEQFF
TGTGCCAGCTCCTCCATCCTGGGGGCCTACAATGAGCAGTTCTTC
>TRBJ2-5|.|TRBD2|TRBV10-3
CAIEGTSGSHGTQYF
TGTGCCATAGAAGGGACTAGCGGGAGTCACGGGACCCAGTACTTC
>TRBJ2-7|.|.|TRBV28
CASSSPDSVAYEQYF
TGTGCCAGCAGTTCGCCGGATAGCGTGGCCTACGAGCAGTACTTC
>TRBJ2-1|many|.|TRBV20-1
CSARGGRSIEQFF
TGCAGTGCTAGGGGGGGGCGAAGTATTGAGCAGTTCTTC
>TRBJ2-1|.|TRBD2|TRBV12-3/TRBV12-4
CASSPTNGTSPYNEQFF
TGTGCCAGCAGTCCAACGAACGGGACTAGCCCTTACAATGAGCAGTTCTTC
>TRBJ2-7|.|.|TRBV20-1
CSADASYEQYF
TGCAGTGCCGATGCATCCTACGAGCAGTACTTC
>TRBJ2-1|few|TRBD2|TRBV19
CASRPLAGANEQFF
TGTGCCAGTAGACCTCTAGCGGGAGCAAATGAGCAGTTCTTC
>TRBJ2-2|few|.|TRBV15
CATSGGSEPNTGELFF
TGTGCCACCAGCGGAGGTTCGGAGCCGAACACCGGGGAGCTGTTTTTT